Sequencing of this TCR beta chain was carried out in a study of low-dose radiotherapy and immunotherapy resistance in tumors. On the study more broadly: Over 26 weeks, cohort 2 got 1 Gy every two weeks, reaching 13 Gy. Every two weeks, cyclophosphamide 200 mg/m2 was infused one day before radiation plus immunotherapy.

This clonotype was counted ten times or more. Gene-specific TRAV and TRBV primers were used for first-strand cDNA, covering alpha and beta chains. Amplification of TCRs used a constant-region primer and V-primer adapter for approximately 18 PCR cycles. TCRdb reprocessed the reads with MiXCR, giving one entry per CDR3 protein. The data show roughly 100,000 distinct CDR3 sequences, less than 25% seen once. The J segment lost 3 bases and the V segment lost 4 bases, leaving 2 bases of the junction unmatched. CDR3 size: 14 residues. Germline V gives CDR1 PRHDT, CDR2 FYEKMQ (reference sequence). Regarding time point: after trial treatment. Noted treatment: LDRT plus nivolumab, ipilimumab, low-dose cyclophosphamide and aspirin (RACIN trial). Donors received nivolumab, ipilimumab, aspirin, low-dose cyclophosphamide and low-dose radiotherapy.

The gene calls are TRBV13 and TRBJ2-5; the match to TRBD1 covers 10 bases. This TCR came from a male donor with prostate cancer. The sequenced sample was PBMCs, obtained after low-dose radiotherapy plus immunotherapy. The CDR3 DNA reads TGTGCCAGCAGCTGGGACAGGGGTAAAGAGACCCAGTACTTC. This sequence encodes CASSWDRGKETQYF.